Shown below are 32 T cell receptor beta chains from a single sample sequenced in a study of response to subunit inactivated influenza vaccine. TCRdb called the RT-PCR reads again in MiXCR, with one record for every CDR3 protein. The data show 650,000 to 800,000 distinct CDR3 sequences, approximately 15% seen once. The material sequenced was PBMCs from blood, taken 14 days before vaccination. All receptors derive from a man aged 50 to 59 who received an inactivated influenza vaccine.

The rearrangement joins TRBV29-1 to TRBJ2-2; weak D call: TRBD1 (5 bases). Trimming left V 6 bases short and J 6 bases short, with 11 bases between. The CDR3 length is 12 residues. Germline CDR1 SQVTM, CDR2 ANQGSEA. The CDR3 reads CSVNNRPGELFF. In nucleotides, the CDR3 is TGCAGCGTGAATAACAGGCCCGGGGAGCTGTTTTTT.

This clonotype has at least ten counts. This sequence joins TRBV7-9 and TRBJ2-3; no firm D call. Germline V CDR1 and CDR2: SEHNR, FQNEAQ (reference sequence). The V end lost 9 bases, the J end lost 2 bases, and 6 bases lay between the germline ends. The CDR3 is 11 amino acids. This CDR3 reads CARWATDTQYF. The CDR3, as DNA: TGTGCCAGGTGGGCCACAGATACGCAGTATTTT.

This clonotype was counted only a few times. V gene TRBV5-1 combines with J gene TRBJ1-1; TRBD1 is a possible D gene (5 bases). V shed 2 bases and J shed 0 bases, with 11 bases lying between them. This CDR3 is built from 15 residues. CDR1 and CDR2 (germline): SGHRS, YFSETQ. The CDR3 DNA sequence: TGCGCCAGCAGCTTCATAGACAGACTGAACACTGAAGCTTTCTTT. Amino acids: CASSFIDRLNTEAFF.

There are many counts of this clonotype. CDR3 coding DNA: TGTGCCAGCAGCTTAGAGATGGGGAGAACGTCAGATACGCAGTATTTT. It specifies CASSLEMGRTSDTQYF. The rearrangement joins TRBV7-9 to TRBJ2-3, with D perhaps TRBD2 (5 bases). Germline CDR1 reads SEHNR; CDR2 reads FQNEAQ (reference sequence). The CDR3 has 16 amino acids. Trimming removed 1 base from V and 4 bases from J, with 15 bases in between.

This chain uses TRBV7-8 with TRBJ2-7; a weak D match, TRBD2 (5 bases). V was cut by 5 bases and J by 0 bases, with 14 bases left in between. The CDR3 runs to 15 residues. CDR1 is SGHVS, CDR2 FQNEAQ, per germline. CDR3 in amino acids: CASSLDTGISYEQYF. CDR3 nucleotides: TGTGCCAGCAGCCTAGATACCGGGATCTCCTACGAGCAGTACTTC. The variable domain in full, completed from reference TRBV7-8 and TRBJ2-7, reads GAGVSQSPRYKVAKRGQDVALRCDPISGHVSLFWYQQALGQGPEFLTYFQNEAQLDKSGLPSDRFFAERPEGSVSTLKIQRTQQEDSAVYLCASSLDTGISYEQYFGPGTRLTVT.

This clonotype has at least ten counts. The DNA of the CDR3 is TGTGCCATCAGTGAGTGGCAGGGGGGCGAGCAGTACTTC. Translating it yields CAISEWQGGEQYF. The chain recombines TRBV10-3 with TRBJ2-7; D perhaps matches TRBD1 (7 bases). This CDR3 is 13 amino acids long. Trimming removed 1 base at V and 6 bases at J, with 10 bases between. The germline V gene encodes CDR1 ENHRY and CDR2 SYGVKD.

The chain employs TRBV28 and TRBJ2-5, with D possibly matching TRBD2 (6 bases). Trimming removed 5 bases from V and 5 bases from J, with 15 bases in between. The CDR3 is made up of 14 amino acids. Germline CDR1 MDHEN, CDR2 SYDVKM. CDR3 sequence: CASSRSVRGETQYF. In DNA, the CDR3 is TGTGCCAGCAGTAGATCTGTTCGGGGGGAGACCCAGTACTTC.

V gene TRBV29-1 combines with J gene TRBJ2-7; 7 bases map to TRBD1. J lost 6 bases, V lost 6 bases, and 5 bases had no gene match. The germline gives CDR1 SQVTM, CDR2 ANQGSEA. The CDR3 consists of 11 residues. The chain's CDR3 is CSVATGAEQYF. CDR3 bases: TGCAGCGTCGCAACAGGGGCCGAGCAGTACTTC.

This clonotype has at least ten counts. This sequence joins TRBV12-3 or TRBV12-4 and TRBJ2-7, with D possibly matching TRBD2 (6 bases). The CDR3 runs 13 residues. Trimming stripped 0 bases from V and 5 bases from J, with 8 bases between. CDR3 bases: TGTGCCAGCAGTTTAGCGGGGGAGGACGAGCAGTACTTC. It is translated as CASSLAGEDEQYF.

The chain employs TRBV18 and TRBJ1-6; 10 nucleotides line up with TRBD1. The CDR3 covers 16 residues. Germline V gene lookup returns CDR1 KGHSH and CDR2 LQKENI. V trimming: 5 bases; J trimming: 9 bases; junction bases outside the gene matches: 10. The CDR3 loop is CASSSTRDRGASPLHF. CDR3 sequence (DNA): TGTGCCAGCTCATCAACCCGGGACAGGGGAGCTTCACCCCTCCACTTT.

This chain links TRBV5-6 with TRBJ1-1; 9 nucleotides align to TRBD1. Germline loops: CDR1 SGHDT, CDR2 YYEEEE. Trimming at V came to 2 bases and at J to 11 bases, leaving 7 bases not matched to a gene. CDR3 length: 13 amino acids. CDR3 protein: CASSFTDRGLAFF. CDR3 bases: TGTGCCAGCAGCTTCACGGACAGGGGTCTGGCTTTCTTT.

There are a few counts of this clonotype. The V and J genes are TRBV18 and TRBJ2-7; 7 bases are a match to TRBD2. J gave up 3 bases and V 3 bases, and 8 bases lay outside the gene matches. This CDR3 region has 15 residues. Germline V gene lookup returns CDR1 KGHSH and CDR2 LQKENI. The CDR3 DNA is TGTGCCAGCTCACCCTCAGCGGGAAATGGCTACGAGCAGTACTTC. It codes for CASSPSAGNGYEQYF.

This clonotype came up a few times. This chain links TRBV20-1 with TRBJ2-4, with 7 bases that match TRBD2. The CDR3 spans 16 residues. Germline values: CDR1 DFQATT, CDR2 SNEGSKA (reference sequence). V lost 1 base, J lost 0 bases, and 6 bases stayed unmatched. CDR3 nucleotide sequence: TGCAGTGCTAGAGGAGCGGGGCATCTAGCCAAAAACATTCAGTACTTC. This gives the protein CSARGAGHLAKNIQYF.

This clonotype came up many times. The rearrangement uses TRBV20-1 and TRBJ2-1, with 8 positions matching TRBD2. The CDR3 consists of 15 residues. V lost 6 bases and J lost 1; bases outside the gene matches: 8. Germline lookup yields CDR1 DFQATT and CDR2 SNEGSKA (reference sequence). CDR3 residues: CSAQQRGGSYNEQFF. The CDR3 DNA is TGCAGTGCCCAGCAGCGCGGGGGGTCCTACAATGAGCAGTTCTTC.

This clonotype was recorded many times. The chain combines TRBV25-1 with TRBJ1-2; D unresolved. The V gene's germline CDR1 is MGHDK and CDR2 SYGVNS. V gave up 5 bases and J gave up 3 bases, with 13 bases separating them. The CDR3 sequence is 14 residues long. CDR3: CASSPGAGYYGYTF. The CDR3 nucleotides read TGTGCCAGCAGTCCGGGCGCCGGCTACTATGGCTACACCTTC.

The rearrangement uses TRBV7-9 and TRBJ1-2; D might be TRBD1 (5 bases). Trimming took off 1 base at V and 10 bases at J, with 7 bases between the two ends. Germline V gene lookup returns CDR1 SEHNR and CDR2 FQNEAQ (reference sequence). This CDR3 contains 11 residues. In DNA, the CDR3 is TGTGCCAGCAGCTTAGGGGGGTACTACACCTTC. It encodes CASSLGGYYTF.

The V gene is TRBV20-1, the J gene TRBJ1-1, with D tentatively TRBD1 (5 bases). Germline V lookup: CDR1 DFQATT, CDR2 SNEGSKA (reference sequence). This CDR3 spans 14 amino acids. V was shortened by 1 base and J by 6 bases, with 15 bases between the two germline ends. As DNA, the CDR3 is TGCAGTGCTAGAGTTTGGGTGGGGGTCCCTGAAGCTTTCTTT. Translated, it gives CSARVWVGVPEAFF.

V is TRBV28 and J is TRBJ1-2; D is uncertain. This CDR3 is built from 12 residues. The germline gives CDR1 MDHEN, CDR2 SYDVKM. The V end lost 5 bases, the J end lost 7 bases, and 11 bases lay between the germline ends. The DNA for the CDR3 is TGTGCCAGCAGTCCCCCTAGCTCTGGCTACACCTTC. It yields the protein CASSPPSSGYTF.

This clonotype was recorded many times. The chain has TRBV12-3 or TRBV12-4 and TRBJ1-5, with 9 bases fitting TRBD1. The CDR3 runs 14 residues. Trimming cost V 5 bases and J 7 bases; bases outside gene matches: 6. CDR3 DNA: TGTGCCAGCAGTCAACAGGGGGCAATCCAGCCCCAGCATTTT. It encodes CASSQQGAIQPQHF.

This clonotype came up a few times. This chain connects TRBV4-1 to TRBJ1-5, with no clear D. Germline CDR1 and CDR2: MGHRA and YSYEKL. V was cut by 1 base and J by 0 bases, with 10 bases left in between. The CDR3 is made up of 16 amino acids. The CDR3 reads CASSQAPGLSNQPQHF. CDR3 DNA: TGCGCCAGCAGCCAAGCGCCGGGCCTTAGCAATCAGCCCCAGCATTTT.

This clonotype came up a few times. This chain joins TRBV20-1 and TRBJ2-7; D possibly corresponds to TRBD1 (5 bases). The CDR3 is 14 amino acids. V was cut by 6 bases and J by 3 bases, with 18 bases left in between. Germline CDR1 reads DFQATT; CDR2 reads SNEGSKA (reference sequence). The CDR3 nucleotides are TGCAGTGCCCCTCTCGTGGGGCAGGTCTACGAGCAGTACTTC. It yields the protein CSAPLVGQVYEQYF.

This chain joins TRBV29-1 and TRBJ2-7, with D perhaps being TRBD1 or TRBD2 (5 bases each). CDR1 SQVTM and CDR2 ANQGSEA come from the germline V gene. The CDR3 loop spans 13 amino acids. Trimming stripped 6 bases from V and 6 bases from J, with 18 bases between. The CDR3 is CSVAVSGPGEQYF. The CDR3 DNA sequence: TGCAGCGTCGCGGTCTCGGGGCCTGGCGAGCAGTACTTC.

This clonotype was observed many times. This rearrangement joins TRBV11-2 to TRBJ2-4; 10 bases are shared with TRBD1. The V gene's germline CDR1 is SGHAT and CDR2 FQNNGV. This CDR3 comprises 16 residues. J was trimmed by 8 bases and V by 4 bases; bases with no gene match: 11. The CDR3 here is CASSYGQDRGGYIQYF. Written as DNA, the CDR3 is TGTGCCAGCAGCTACGGCCAGGACAGGGGGGGGTACATTCAGTACTTC.

In this sample, this clonotype turned up a few times. The chain joins TRBV25-1 to TRBJ2-3; D uncertain. The germline gives CDR1 MGHDK, CDR2 SYGVNS. The V and J ends lost 8 bases and 6 bases respectively, with 9 bases between them. The CDR3 contains 11 residues. In nucleotides, the CDR3 is TGTGCCAGCGTATACGGGGATACGCAGTATTTT. Its translation is CASVYGDTQYF.

The chain uses TRBV6-1 and TRBJ1-4, with 8 bases lining up with TRBD1. CDR1 is MNHNS and CDR2 is SASEGT in the germline V gene. CDR3 size: 15 residues. With 7 bases clipped from V and 5 bases from J, the junction kept 9 bases outside the gene matches. CDR3 nucleotide sequence: TGTGCCAGCAAAACCCGGAGGACAGGGAATGAAAAACTGTTTTTT. It is translated as CASKTRRTGNEKLFF.

The chain couples TRBV28 to TRBJ2-4; the D gene is possibly TRBD1 (5 bases). V lost 6 bases and J lost 7, with 16 bases in between. The CDR3 length is 14 residues. Germline V CDR1 and CDR2: MDHEN, SYDVKM. CDR3 in amino acids: CASSPGAGFNIQYF. In DNA, the CDR3 is TGTGCCAGCAGCCCCGGAGCAGGGTTTAACATTCAGTACTTC.

This rearrangement joins TRBV6-2 or TRBV6-3 to TRBJ2-1; 7 bases map to TRBD1. Germline V gene sequence: CDR1 MNHEY, CDR2 SVGEGT. Trimming cost V 5 bases and J 5 bases; bases outside gene matches: 15. This CDR3 spans 17 amino acids. The CDR3 DNA is TGTGCCAGCAGTCCCCTTACAGGGGACCGGTTCCACAATGAGCAGTTCTTC. It yields the protein CASSPLTGDRFHNEQFF.

This clonotype was detected only once. It is likely a read error, because the conserved phenylalanine at the end of the CDR3 is missing. The J gene is TRBJ2-3, the V gene TRBV28, with 8 positions matching TRBD1. Germline V gene data show CDR1 as MDHEN and CDR2 as SYDVKM. V gave up 3 bases and J gave up 5 bases; unmatched junction bases: 13. The CDR3 consists of 17 residues. This CDR3 is CASSFLPRGRLRDTQYC. DNA for the CDR3: TGTGCCAGCAGTTTCTTACCCAGGGGGCGGCTTAGAGATACGCAGTATTGT.

The gene calls are TRBV4-2 and TRBJ2-1; 7 nucleotides agree with TRBD2. Losses at the gene ends were 0 bases for V and 2 bases for J; bases not matched to a gene: 4. CDR3 size: 16 residues. The germline CDR1 and CDR2 sequences are LGHNA and YNFKEQ. CDR3 DNA: TGTGCCAGCAGCCAAGACGGGGCGGGAGCCTACAATGAGCAGTTCTTC. It specifies CASSQDGAGAYNEQFF.

This sequence joins TRBV24-1 and TRBJ2-5; 8 bases agree with TRBD2. This CDR3 comprises 16 residues. J was trimmed by 2 bases and V by 5 bases; bases with no gene match: 9. Per germline, CDR1 KGHDR and CDR2 SFDVKD. The CDR3 DNA is TGTGCCACCAGTGCCGGGACTAGATCGCGACAAGAGACCCAGTACTTC. It yields the protein CATSAGTRSRQETQYF.

The V and J genes are TRBV6-2 or TRBV6-3 and TRBJ2-7, with 10 bases aligning to TRBD2. J lost 2 bases, V lost 8 bases, and 12 bases had no gene match. This CDR3 spans 16 amino acids. Germline loops: CDR1 MNHEY, CDR2 SVGEGT. This CDR3 reads CASGRAGTSATYEQYF. CDR3 coding DNA: TGTGCCAGCGGAAGAGCCGGGACTAGCGCGACCTACGAGCAGTACTTC.

This clonotype has a count of ten or more. The J gene is TRBJ2-6, the V gene TRBV5-1; possible D gene TRBD1, 6 bases. The CDR3 sequence is 17 residues long. With 4 bases removed from V and 0 bases from J, the gap between germline ends came to 14 bases. Germline lookup yields CDR1 SGHRS and CDR2 YFSETQ. CDR3 loop: CASSIQGLSSGANVLTF. The CDR3 nucleotides are TGCGCCAGCAGCATACAGGGCCTAAGCTCTGGGGCCAACGTCCTGACTTTC.